This T cell receptor (beta chain) came from a study of CD8 T cell repertoires and HIV-1 epitope variants (TCRdb year 2020). In terms of the full investigation: Twenty-five peptides representing autologous and known Gag and Nef epitope variants were each used to stimulate T cells in separate culture wells. A CMV, EBV and flu peptide pool, the Ebola AY9 epitope as negative control, and a no-peptide well were included as control conditions. The epitopes tested covered three Gag epitope families plus Nef HW9 and YT9. Using the EasySep Human T Cell Enrichment Kit, T cells were enriched and then co-cultured with an equal number of autologous T cell-negative cells acting as antigen-presenting cells. Cultures ran for approximately eleven days in IMDM with gentamicin, with half-media changes on days 3 and 7 adding IL-2, IL-7 and IL-15. An aliquot of 1M T cells was saved as an uncultured baseline condition, separate from the approximately 75 T cell cultures. A total of 75 to 100 T cell cultures were run, with each culture condition done in triplicate except for one peptide, which was done in duplicate. What the work shows at the level of the full study, not this receptor alone: Some ten antigen-specific TCR beta clonotypes were identified, and roughly 6 of them appeared cross-reactive for autologous or known escape epitope variants. Only TCR beta chains were identified by the assay, and proliferation to antigen, not T cell function or cytokine profile, was indicated. Five clonotypes recognized the Nef KF9 family and one clonotype recognized the HW9 family, while no responses were seen to the TAALDMSHF plasma variant.

From its cysteine to its phenylalanine, the CDR3 spans 14 amino acids. Only CDR3 DNA remains: 42 bases, in frame from the first base. V loses 2 bases of germline sequence and J loses 8 bases, and the interval between the two ends is 15 bases. CDR1 and CDR2 (SGHTA, FQGNSA) derive from the germline V gene. The EasySep Human CD8+ T Cell Enrichment Kit was used on day 10 to isolate CD8+ T cells from every culture. Based on its abundance in the sample, this clone is medium-sized (0.01 to 0.1%). Its antigen has not been determined. The sample holds no much larger clone one base away, and base qualities are not on file. The immunoSEQ platform was used to sequence TCR beta CDR3 regions at survey depth. The QIAamp DNA micro kit was used to extract genomic DNA from every cultured and uncultured CD8+ T cell population. For the original study's pipeline: Samples with under 5,000 productive reads were excluded, and this exclusion removed about 7% of the roughly 80 HIV peptide-stimulated cultures. A MANAFEST web app trimmed sequences to CDR3 and removed nonproductive sequences, CDR3s under 5 amino acids, and those not starting C or ending F/W. To count as antigen-specific, a clonotype had to be expanded in at least 2 of 3 replicates compared with the no-peptide control at FDR 0.01, and only within one epitope family. A specific clonotype also had to show a frequency at least fivefold higher than in wells stimulated with peptides from other epitope families. TCRdb carries this immuneACCESS record with in-frame sequences only. Its versions omit some clonotypes, under half of them owing to an unresolved V gene in the studies checked, with the rest unexplained. V, J and clone size reflect that table, while D and trimming were determined from the DNA. For this sample there are approximately 4,700 clones; 55% to 75% appear just once. Together, the top ten hold around 40% of the sample.

Sequencing was performed on cultured CD8+ T cells derived from PBMCs. This receptor chain uses TRBV7-2 and TRBJ1-2, with TRBD1 tentatively as D gene (6 bases match). This TCR came from a male donor with HIV. The CDR3 corresponds to CASSLQVPGEGYTF. The sequenced DNA is TGTGCCAGCAGCTTACAGGTGCCAGGGGAAGGCTACACCTTC.